These T cell receptor beta chains were read from a single sample in a study of CD8 T cells in cerebrospinal fluid in Alzheimer's disease. Using the 10x single-cell sequencing reads, TCRdb records one entry per CDR3 protein without DNA. This sample's clone table lists over 900 distinct CDR3 sequences. Input material: cerebrospinal fluid. All receptors come from a human donor with mild cognitive impairment. The CDR3 runs from the conserved cysteine through the conserved F or W. A clone size is listed for some rows: how often the clone was seen (once, few, many), or a class if it is expanded.

clone size: large; V gene: TRBV29-1; J gene: TRBJ2-5; CDR3 protein: CSVVGLAGKETQYF
clone size: -; V gene: TRBV7-2; J gene: TRBJ1-4; CDR3 protein: CASSLTRVLNEKLFF
clone size: large; V gene: TRBV11-2; J gene: TRBJ2-2; CDR3 protein: CASRLLFLTGGKAGELFF
clone size: medium-sized; V gene: TRBV7-6; J gene: TRBJ1-4; CDR3 protein: CASSLRGSNEKLFF
clone size: medium-sized; V gene: TRBV10-3; J gene: TRBJ2-7; CDR3 protein: CAISERWGDRGGEQYF
clone size: medium-sized; V gene: TRBV11-2; J gene: TRBJ1-2; CDR3 protein: CASSPLTAYGYTF
clone size: large; V gene: TRBV7-3; J gene: TRBJ2-1; CDR3 protein: CASSLGTSGGQRLNEQFF
clone size: large; V gene: TRBV7-2; J gene: TRBJ2-1; CDR3 protein: CASKTSGYNEQFF
clone size: medium-sized; V gene: TRBV11-3; J gene: TRBJ1-2; CDR3 protein: CASSFEIRDRAKGANYGYTF
clone size: medium-sized; V gene: TRBV5-1; J gene: TRBJ2-6; CDR3 protein: CASSWELFGAGANVLTF
clone size: medium-sized; V gene: TRBV6-2/TRBV6-3; J gene: TRBJ2-3; CDR3 protein: CASRGIGSDTQYF
clone size: -; V gene: TRBV6-2/TRBV6-3; J gene: TRBJ2-7; CDR3 protein: CASSYVGRPPYEQYF
clone size: -; V gene: TRBV5-1; J gene: TRBJ2-3; CDR3 protein: CASSLDPSTDTQYF
clone size: -; V gene: TRBV7-8; J gene: TRBJ2-7; CDR3 protein: CASSIRYEQYF
clone size: medium-sized; V gene: TRBV20-1; J gene: TRBJ2-2; CDR3 protein: CSAQSGGGTGELFF
clone size: -; V gene: TRBV4-2; J gene: TRBJ1-3; CDR3 protein: CASSQDEGASGNTIYF
clone size: medium-sized; V gene: TRBV2; J gene: TRBJ1-5; CDR3 protein: CASSESGGHQPQHF
clone size: medium-sized; V gene: TRBV6-5; J gene: TRBJ1-6; CDR3 protein: CASSYSTGGISSYNSPLHF
clone size: medium-sized; V gene: TRBV7-8; J gene: TRBJ1-2; CDR3 protein: CASSLVTANYGYTF
clone size: large; V gene: TRBV7-3; J gene: TRBJ2-4; CDR3 protein: CASSLTGEDIQYF
clone size: large; V gene: TRBV7-2; J gene: TRBJ2-3; CDR3 protein: CASSLGSTDTQYF
clone size: medium-sized; V gene: TRBV20-1; J gene: TRBJ2-4; CDR3 protein: CSAPGLAKNIQYF
clone size: medium-sized; V gene: TRBV2; J gene: TRBJ2-3; CDR3 protein: CASSSGGALSLSPSTDTQYF
clone size: medium-sized; V gene: TRBV9; J gene: TRBJ2-3; CDR3 protein: CASSPGLAGPVDTQYF
clone size: medium-sized; V gene: TRBV5-6; J gene: TRBJ1-1; CDR3 protein: CASSWGQGWTEAFF
clone size: medium-sized; V gene: TRBV2; J gene: TRBJ1-4; CDR3 protein: CASGRQGAKEKLFF
clone size: medium-sized; V gene: TRBV3-1; J gene: TRBJ2-2; CDR3 protein: CASSQDWTANTGELFF
clone size: medium-sized; V gene: TRBV7-9; J gene: TRBJ2-7; CDR3 protein: CASSLGGVEEQYF
clone size: -; V gene: TRBV19; J gene: TRBJ1-1; CDR3 protein: CASSIYKFLDRVFNTEAFF
clone size: medium-sized; V gene: TRBV4-1; J gene: TRBJ1-6; CDR3 protein: CASSRESGINSPLHF
clone size: large; V gene: TRBV3-1; J gene: TRBJ2-7; CDR3 protein: CASSQRGTGFTPGYEQYF
clone size: medium-sized; V gene: TRBV7-9; J gene: TRBJ1-2; CDR3 protein: CASTPDGSIGYTF
clone size: medium-sized; V gene: TRBV29-1; J gene: TRBJ2-2; CDR3 protein: CSGDNPNTGELFF
clone size: medium-sized; V gene: TRBV11-2; J gene: TRBJ2-3; CDR3 protein: CASSTSGGKADTQYF
clone size: -; V gene: TRBV20-1; J gene: TRBJ2-7; CDR3 protein: CSAGGLLSYEQYF
clone size: large; V gene: TRBV5-1; J gene: TRBJ2-2; CDR3 protein: CASSSLWLGNTGELFF
clone size: large; V gene: TRBV4-1; J gene: TRBJ2-1; CDR3 protein: CASSLGSGGGYEQFF
clone size: medium-sized; V gene: TRBV12-5; J gene: TRBJ2-3; CDR3 protein: CASATGRGQGVSYTDTQYF
clone size: large; V gene: TRBV4-2; J gene: TRBJ2-1; CDR3 protein: CASSPPSGGADRRNEQFF
clone size: medium-sized; V gene: TRBV18; J gene: TRBJ1-5; CDR3 protein: CASSPDRGGNQPQHF
clone size: large; V gene: TRBV7-9; J gene: TRBJ2-1; CDR3 protein: CASSLGRGGNEQFF
clone size: medium-sized; V gene: TRBV14; J gene: TRBJ1-4; CDR3 protein: CASSHMGQRTTNEKLFF
clone size: large; V gene: TRBV11-2; J gene: TRBJ2-1; CDR3 protein: CASSFLAGVYNEQFF
clone size: large; V gene: TRBV24-1; J gene: TRBJ2-1; CDR3 protein: CATSDTGTGVWNEQFF
clone size: medium-sized; V gene: TRBV6-5; J gene: TRBJ1-5; CDR3 protein: CASSYPLDSRNQPQHF
clone size: large; V gene: TRBV10-3; J gene: TRBJ2-7; CDR3 protein: CAISDNSYEQYF
clone size: medium-sized; V gene: TRBV6-5; J gene: TRBJ1-2; CDR3 protein: CASSYSAGGETNYGYTF
clone size: medium-sized; V gene: TRBV20-1; J gene: TRBJ2-7; CDR3 protein: CSAPGTSLSSYEQYF
clone size: large; V gene: TRBV4-2; J gene: TRBJ1-5; CDR3 protein: CASSQEVDQPQHF
clone size: large; V gene: TRBV3-1; J gene: TRBJ2-1; CDR3 protein: CASSVQGGEQFF
clone size: medium-sized; V gene: TRBV18; J gene: TRBJ2-5; CDR3 protein: CASSPISGRRETQYF
clone size: large; V gene: TRBV5-1; J gene: TRBJ2-1; CDR3 protein: CASSLLGPYNEQFF
clone size: medium-sized; V gene: TRBV19; J gene: TRBJ1-4; CDR3 protein: CASSVRVATNEKLFF
clone size: medium-sized; V gene: TRBV5-5; J gene: TRBJ2-7; CDR3 protein: CASSLVRGTLHEQYF
clone size: large; V gene: TRBV5-1; J gene: TRBJ1-5; CDR3 protein: CASSPRGGNQPQHF
clone size: medium-sized; V gene: TRBV2; J gene: TRBJ2-1; CDR3 protein: CASSNQRGQFF
clone size: medium-sized; V gene: TRBV10-3; J gene: TRBJ2-5; CDR3 protein: CAINDLGQGLETQYF
clone size: medium-sized; V gene: TRBV12-3/TRBV12-4; J gene: TRBJ1-1; CDR3 protein: CASSPLAVNTEAFF
clone size: medium-sized; V gene: TRBV12-3/TRBV12-4; J gene: TRBJ1-2; CDR3 protein: CASTLPGFHGYTF
clone size: medium-sized; V gene: TRBV27; J gene: TRBJ1-5; CDR3 protein: CASSGTGTVLQPQHF